Below are 24 T cell receptor beta chains sequenced from a single sample in a study of cytomegalovirus exposure and HLA in healthy donors. The primer mix had 60 Vbeta and 13 Jbeta primers. Measured with immunoSEQ multiplex PCR; TCRdb has only the in-frame clones, and not every one. The table has roughly 66,000 clones, around 78% seen once; the top ten hold 6.3%. Sequenced sample: PBMCs. All receptors derive from a man aged 50 or older in good health and CMV-seronegative.

V usage is TRBV14 and J usage is TRBJ2-1; tentatively, D is TRBD1 (6 bases). Germline CDR1 SGHDN, CDR2 FVKESK. The ends were cut back, 9 bases at V and 3 bases at J, with 9 bases in the middle. The CDR3 has 12 residues. CDR3 in amino acids: CASGQHYNEQFF. The CDR3, as DNA: TGTGCCAGTGGACAGCACTACAATGAGCAGTTCTTC.

The rearrangement links TRBV5-1 to TRBJ2-1; the match to TRBD2 covers 12 bases. CDR1 and CDR2 from the germline V gene are SGHRS and YFSETQ. The CDR3 sequence is 16 residues long. The V segment lost 4 bases and the J segment 7 bases; nucleotides outside the gene matches: 9. CDR3 amino acids: CASSPPSLAGGNEQFF. Here the CDR3 DNA reads TGCGCCAGCAGCCCCCCTTCCCTAGCGGGGGGGAATGAGCAGTTCTTC.

V gene TRBV2 combines with J gene TRBJ1-5; 9 positions agree with TRBD1. Trimming cost V 5 bases and J 7 bases; bases outside gene matches: 6. CDR1 SNHLY and CDR2 FYNNEI come from the germline V gene. CDR3 size: 14 residues. The DNA of the CDR3 is TGTGCCAGCAGTTACAGGGGGCAGGGGCAGCCCCAGCATTTT. This codes for CASSYRGQGQPQHF.

The chain couples TRBV2 to TRBJ1-2; 7 bases fit TRBD1. The CDR3 spans 14 residues. Trimming removed 4 bases from V and 6 bases from J; junction bases left unmatched: 8. The germline V gene encodes CDR1 SNHLY and CDR2 FYNNEI. This CDR3 reads CASSGLIGQDGYTF. In nucleotides, the CDR3 is TGTGCCAGCAGTGGTTTGATTGGACAGGATGGCTACACCTTC.

V is TRBV18 and J is TRBJ2-3; 9 bases are a match to TRBD1. In germline, CDR1 is KGHSH, CDR2 LQKENI. The V gene end was trimmed by 8 bases and the J gene end by 0 bases; junction bases not matched to a gene: 9. This CDR3 is built from 16 residues. CDR3 in amino acids: CASGDRVGGSTDTQYF. CDR3 nucleotides: TGTGCCAGCGGGGACAGGGTAGGAGGTAGCACAGATACGCAGTATTTT.

The chain recombines TRBV30 with TRBJ2-7; TRBD1 matches 7 bases. Germline V gives CDR1 GTSNPN, CDR2 SVGIG (reference sequence). J gave up 0 bases and V 3 bases, and 8 bases lay outside the gene matches. The CDR3 contains 15 residues. The CDR3 region has the DNA TGTGCCTGGAGGACCCGGGACAGCATCTCCTACGAGCAGTACTTC. The encoded protein is CAWRTRDSISYEQYF. The full variable domain, in which reference TRBV30 and TRBJ2-7 provide the parts outside the CDR3, is SQTIHQWPATLVQPVGSPLSLECTVEGTSNPNLYWYRQAAGRGLQLLFYSVGIGQISSEVPQNLSASRPQDRQFILSSKKLLLSDSGFYLCAWRTRDSISYEQYFGPGTRLTVT.

The chain employs TRBV19 and TRBJ1-2, with 8 bases fitting TRBD1. The CDR3 covers 14 residues. The V and J ends lost 4 bases and 5 bases, in that order; junction bases with no gene match: 6. Looked up from germline, CDR1 is LNHDA and CDR2 is SQIVND (reference sequence). The CDR3 region is CASSTDRGGYGYTF. As DNA, the CDR3 is TGTGCCAGTAGTACTGACAGGGGAGGATATGGCTACACCTTC.

The V and J genes are TRBV5-8 and TRBJ2-3; TRBD2 matches at 12 bases. Trimming took 4 bases from V and 4 from J; bases not matched to a gene: 4. The CDR3 sequence is 15 residues long. The germline gives CDR1 SGHTS, CDR2 YDEGEE. CDR3 DNA: TGTGCCAGCAGCCGACTAGCGGGAGTCCCAGATACGCAGTATTTT. Encoded protein: CASSRLAGVPDTQYF.

This rearrangement joins TRBV30 to TRBJ1-1, with 7 positions matching TRBD1. The V and J ends lost 0 bases and 1 base, in that order; junction bases with no gene match: 8. The CDR3 has 16 residues. Germline V gene sequence: CDR1 GTSNPN, CDR2 SVGIG (reference sequence). The CDR3 DNA is TGTGCCTGGAGTGTCACAGGGGTGCTATGGAACACTGAAGCTTTCTTT. Translating it yields CAWSVTGVLWNTEAFF.

V and J are TRBV5-1 and TRBJ1-3; the match to TRBD1 covers 10 bases. There are 17 residues in the CDR3. Germline CDR1 is SGHRS and CDR2 is YFSETQ. The junction had 5 bases not matched to a gene; V was cut back by 0 bases and J by 2 bases. CDR3 in DNA: TGCGCCAGCAGCTTGGGGACAGGGGGTCCGGCTGGAAACACCATATATTTT. Its translation is CASSLGTGGPAGNTIYF.

This chain links TRBV10-2 with TRBJ2-7; D is undetermined. The CDR3 length is 11 residues. V lost 5 bases, J lost 7 bases, and 9 bases lay in between. The germline CDR1 and CDR2 sequences are WSHSY and SAAADI. The CDR3 region is CASSNAREQYF. In nucleotides, the CDR3 is TGCGCCAGCAGTAATGCTCGGGAGCAGTACTTC.

This rearrangement joins TRBV5-4 to TRBJ2-2; D not resolved. The CDR3 extends over 15 amino acids. In germline, CDR1 is SGHNT, CDR2 YYREEE (reference sequence). Trimming stripped 2 bases from V and 4 bases from J, with 12 bases between. The CDR3 DNA sequence: TGTGCCAGCAGCTTTAAAGAACGGTTCACCGGGGAGCTGTTTTTT. Amino acids: CASSFKERFTGELFF.

The chain employs TRBV7-3 and TRBJ2-2; D unclear. Trimming left V 3 bases short and J 7 bases short, with 6 bases between. Germline lookup yields CDR1 SGHTA and CDR2 FQGTGA. The CDR3 contains 12 residues. CDR3 DNA sequence: TGTGCCAGCAGCTTTGTCGGCGGGGAGCTGTTTTTT. Translating gives CASSFVGGELFF. Full variable domain (outside the CDR3, taken from reference TRBV7-3 and TRBJ2-2): GAGVSQTPSNKVTEKGKYVELRCDPISGHTALYWYRQSLGQGPEFLIYFQGTGAADDSGLPNDRFFAVRPEGSVSTLKIQRTERGDSAVYLCASSFVGGELFFGEGSRLTVL.

The V and J genes are TRBV9 and TRBJ2-1; 8 positions agree with TRBD1. The germline V gene has CDR1 SGDLS and CDR2 YYNGEE. The V segment lost 6 bases and the J segment 3 bases; nucleotides outside the gene matches: 8. The CDR3 has 15 residues. CDR3 nucleotide sequence: TGTGCCAGCACCACAACAGGGGGAGGCTACAATGAGCAGTTCTTC. It specifies CASTTTGGGYNEQFF.

J is TRBJ1-2 and V is TRBV28, with 7 bases lining up with TRBD1. CDR3 size: 13 residues. The germline V gene encodes CDR1 MDHEN and CDR2 SYDVKM. V lost 6 bases to trimming and J lost 2 bases; unmatched junction nucleotides: 3. CDR3 sequence: CASRSTGNYGYTF. DNA for the CDR3: TGTGCCAGCAGGTCGACAGGGAACTATGGCTACACCTTC.

The genes are TRBV5-1 and TRBJ1-1; D unresolved. V shed 2 bases and J shed 0 bases, with 5 bases lying between them. The germline CDR1 and CDR2 sequences are SGHRS and YFSETQ. The CDR3 has 13 residues. The CDR3 DNA follows: TGCGCCAGCAGCTTCCAGGTGAACACTGAAGCTTTCTTT. Translating it yields CASSFQVNTEAFF.

The chain couples TRBV11-2 to TRBJ2-7; the D gene is possibly TRBD2 (5 bases). The V end lost 2 bases, the J end lost 2 bases, and 10 bases lay between the germline ends. The germline CDR1 and CDR2 sequences are SGHAT and FQNNGV. This CDR3 has 14 residues. CDR3 nucleotide sequence: TGTGCCAGCAGCTTATTTCCGGGGACCTACGAGCAGTACTTC. It codes for CASSLFPGTYEQYF.

The genes are TRBV5-1 and TRBJ2-5; TRBD2 agrees at 12 bases. V shed 4 bases, J shed 4 bases, and the junction held 8 bases outside the gene matches. CDR1 is SGHRS and CDR2 is YFSETQ in the germline V gene. The CDR3 is 16 residues long. CDR3 bases: TGCGCCAGCAGCGGACAGGGACTAGCGGGTGGAGAGACCCAGTACTTC. As protein: CASSGQGLAGGETQYF.

Ten or more counts support this clone. DNA for the CDR3: TGTGCCAGCAGTCCCGGGGACAGTTTCGGGTTTGAAAAACTGTTTTTT. Residues: CASSPGDSFGFEKLFF. V is TRBV7-6 and J is TRBJ1-4, with TRBD1 identical over 7 bases. Germline assignment: CDR1 SGHVS and CDR2 FNYEAQ. The V segment lost 6 bases and the J segment 7 bases; nucleotides outside the gene matches: 14. CDR3 length equals 16 residues.

The rearrangement links TRBV28 to TRBJ2-3; weak D call: TRBD2 (7 bases). Germline CDR1 is MDHEN and CDR2 is SYDVKM. The V and J ends lost 6 bases and 2 bases respectively, with 15 bases between them. This CDR3 region has 15 residues. The chain's CDR3 is CASSHGGQFTDTQYF. The CDR3 DNA reads TGTGCCAGCAGCCACGGGGGGCAATTCACAGATACGCAGTATTTT. Together with reference TRBV28 and TRBJ2-3, the CDR3 gives the full variable domain: DVKVTQSSRYLVKRTGEKVFLECVQDMDHENMFWYRQDPGLGLRLIYFSYDVKMKEKGDIPEGYSVSREKKERFSLILESASTNQTSMYLCASSHGGQFTDTQYFGPGTRLTVL.

This sequence joins TRBV28 and TRBJ1-5; 7 bases map to TRBD1. The CDR3 has 15 amino acids. Germline V gene lookup returns CDR1 MDHEN and CDR2 SYDVKM. Trimming cost V 10 bases and J 4 bases; bases outside gene matches: 13. This chain's CDR3 is CATSRLDRDNQPQHF. The DNA of the CDR3 is TGTGCCACCTCGAGACTAGACAGGGATAATCAGCCCCAGCATTTT.

The chain is built from TRBV9 and TRBJ1-1; tentatively, D is TRBD1 (6 bases). Between the trimmed V and J ends, which lost 4 bases and 4 bases, there was a span of 17 bases. The CDR3 contains 15 residues. Germline V gene sequence: CDR1 SGDLS, CDR2 YYNGEE. The CDR3 DNA is TGTGCCAGCAGCTCATCCCGGGGGGCGGGCACTGAAGCTTTCTTT. Amino acid sequence: CASSSSRGAGTEAFF.

The rearrangement joins TRBV7-3 to TRBJ1-1; D gene uncertain. V was cut by 0 bases and J by 6 bases, with 8 bases left in between. The CDR3 loop spans 13 amino acids. Germline lookup yields CDR1 SGHTA and CDR2 FQGTGA. CDR3 residues: CASSLTPTAEAFF. The CDR3 DNA sequence: TGTGCCAGCAGCTTAACTCCGACTGCTGAAGCTTTCTTT. Full variable domain (missing parts from reference TRBV7-3 and TRBJ1-1): GAGVSQTPSNKVTEKGKYVELRCDPISGHTALYWYRQSLGQGPEFLIYFQGTGAADDSGLPNDRFFAVRPEGSVSTLKIQRTERGDSAVYLCASSLTPTAEAFFGQGTRLTVV.

This clone showed up just once. The chain is built from TRBV15 and TRBJ2-2, with 12 bases that match TRBD2. The CDR3 consists of 18 residues. Unmatched junction bases numbered 13, after V lost 4 bases and J lost 7 bases. Germline V gene sequence: CDR1 LNHNV, CDR2 YYDKDF (reference sequence). The CDR3 DNA sequence: TGTGCCACCAGCACCTCAAGACTAGCGGGGGTTGTTATCGGGGAGCTGTTTTTT. It encodes CATSTSRLAGVVIGELFF.